These 6 T cell receptor beta chains came from one sample sequenced in a study of regulatory and conventional T cells in RAG deficiency. Libraries were prepared by immunoSEQ multiplex PCR; TCRdb keeps only in-frame clonotypes and omits some of them. This table has about 7,800 clones, more than 70% appearing once. Separately, the same data were catalogued under a study of regulatory T cells. From that second work: Primers: 52 TRBV forward and 13 TRBJ reverse.

The specimen was CD8+ T cells sorted from blood. These receptors originate from a human donor in good health.

The chain has TRBV5-6 and TRBJ2-5; maybe TRBD2 (5 bases). From germline, CDR1 is SGHDT and CDR2 YYEEEE. This CDR3 comprises 11 residues. V lost 4 bases to trimming and J lost 11 bases, with 12 bases between them. CDR3 sequence reads: CASSQSGEQYF. The CDR3 DNA follows: TGTGCCAGCAGCCAATCCGGGGAGCAGTACTTC.

The chain links TRBV5-6 to TRBJ1-2, with D unresolved. CDR3 length: 13 amino acids. From germline, CDR1 is SGHDT and CDR2 YYEEEE. The ends were cut back, 0 bases at V and 1 base at J, with 4 bases in the middle. The CDR3 region has the DNA TGTGCCAGCAGCTTGGGCCTTAACTATGGCTACACCTTC. Translating gives CASSLGLNYGYTF.

This clone occurred once. J is TRBJ1-1 and V is TRBV7-9; TRBD1 is a possible D gene (6 bases). The germline gives CDR1 SEHNR, CDR2 FQNEAQ (reference sequence). The CDR3 has 14 residues. With 5 bases removed from V and 7 bases from J, the gap between germline ends came to 17 bases. This CDR3 reads CASSQGGQTIEAFF. The CDR3 DNA reads TGTGCCAGCAGCCAAGGGGGGCAGACTATTGAAGCTTTCTTT.

The rearrangement links TRBV9 to TRBJ1-2, with TRBD1 as a possible D gene (5 bases). The germline gives CDR1 SGDLS, CDR2 YYNGEE. V lost 4 bases and J lost 2, with 15 bases in between. The CDR3 contains 15 residues. In nucleotides, the CDR3 is TGTGCCAGCAGCCCCTCCGGGACCACAAACTATGGCTACACCTTC. As protein: CASSPSGTTNYGYTF.

The CDR3 region is CASSLQGLSSPLHF. CDR3 in DNA: TGTGCCAGCAGTTTACAGGGACTTAGCTCACCCCTCCACTTT. This sequence joins TRBV27 and TRBJ1-6; maybe TRBD1 (5 bases). The CDR3 sequence is 14 residues long. Trimming left V 2 bases short and J 10 bases short, with 12 bases between. Germline V CDR1 and CDR2: MNHEY, SMNVEV (reference sequence).

This clone was recorded a few times. V is TRBV27 and J is TRBJ1-6, with 7 bases fitting TRBD1. Germline V gives CDR1 MNHEY, CDR2 SMNVEV (reference sequence). With V trimmed by 5 bases and J by 5 bases, 6 bases remained unmatched. CDR3 length equals 15 residues. The CDR3 coding sequence is TGTGCCAGCAGTAGCCAGGGGACAGATAATTCACCCCTCCACTTT. Encoded protein: CASSSQGTDNSPLHF.